The T cell receptor beta chain described here comes from a study of Ad26.COV2.S vaccination and SARS-CoV-2 variants. In the study overall: The COV1001 Ad26.COV2.S trial arm included the donor. Ad26.COV2.S shots went into the muscle once or twice, 56 days apart. Regarding the study as a whole: Vaccine recipients surpassed placebo recipients in spike-specific TCR breadth.

Clones were read by immunoSEQ multiplex PCR, and TCRdb kept only the in-frame ones, dropping some. Here the sample spans just under 250,000 clones, roughly 90% being singletons. Treatment: about 20 received Ad26.COV2.S at low or high dose, single or two shots; about 5 received placebo; per-sample allocation not given. Samples analyzed were those drawn on day 63 after the first vaccine or placebo injection. This clone was seen just once. Its specificity is not known. V was clipped by 4 bases and J by 1 base, with 14 bases between them. Germline loops: CDR1 LGHNT, CDR2 FRNRAP. CDR3 length equals 16 residues.

The input for sequencing was peripheral blood, taken in a trial of Ad26.COV2.S vaccine versus placebo. The rearrangement joins TRBV12-5 to TRBJ1-3, with D uncertain. The sequence was collected from a person between 18 and 60 years old who received the Ad26.COV2.S COVID-19 vaccine or a placebo. The CDR3 DNA sequence: TGTGCTAGTGGTTCAACACGAGATGGGTCTGGAAACACCATATATTTT. It is translated as CASGSTRDGSGNTIYF.